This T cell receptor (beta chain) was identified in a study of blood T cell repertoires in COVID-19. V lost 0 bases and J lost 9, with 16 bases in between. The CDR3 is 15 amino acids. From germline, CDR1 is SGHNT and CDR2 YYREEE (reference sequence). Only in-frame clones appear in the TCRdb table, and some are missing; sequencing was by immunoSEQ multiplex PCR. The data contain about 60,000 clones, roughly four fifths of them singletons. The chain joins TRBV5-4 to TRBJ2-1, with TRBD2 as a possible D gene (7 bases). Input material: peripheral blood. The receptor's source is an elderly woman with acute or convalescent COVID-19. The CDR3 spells CASSLAGRGASEQFF. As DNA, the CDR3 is TGTGCCAGCAGCTTGGCAGGTCGGGGGGCTTCTGAGCAGTTCTTC.